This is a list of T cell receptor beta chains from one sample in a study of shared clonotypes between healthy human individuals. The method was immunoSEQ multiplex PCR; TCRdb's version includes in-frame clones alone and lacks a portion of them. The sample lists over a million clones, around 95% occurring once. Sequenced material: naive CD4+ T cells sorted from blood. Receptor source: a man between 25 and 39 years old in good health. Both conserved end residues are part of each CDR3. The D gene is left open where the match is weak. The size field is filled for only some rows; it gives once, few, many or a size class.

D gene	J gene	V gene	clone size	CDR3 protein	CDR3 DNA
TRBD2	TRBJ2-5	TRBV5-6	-	CASSLRKGGRGLLETQYF	TGTGCCAGCAGCTTAAGGAAGGGCGGGAGGGGTCTTTTAGAGACCCAGTACTTC
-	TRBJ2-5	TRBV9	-	CASSVGTTQETQYF	TGTGCCAGCAGCGTAGGGACTACTCAAGAGACCCAGTACTTC
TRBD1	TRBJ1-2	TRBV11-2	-	CASSLPPTGISYGYTF	TGTGCCAGCAGCTTACCCCCGACAGGGATCAGCTATGGCTACACCTTC
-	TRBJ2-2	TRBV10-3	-	CAISVQTGIVNTGELFF	TGTGCCATCAGTGTCCAAACAGGGATAGTGAACACCGGGGAGCTGTTTTTT
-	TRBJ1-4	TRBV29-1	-	CSVELRDSEKLFF	TGCAGCGTTGAATTAAGGGACTCTGAAAAACTGTTTTTT
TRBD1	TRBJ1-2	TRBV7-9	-	CASNPQGAEGYTF	TGTGCCAGCAACCCTCAGGGGGCGGAGGGCTACACCTTC
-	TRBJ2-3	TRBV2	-	CASRSDTQYF	TGTGCCAGCAGGTCAGATACGCAGTATTTT
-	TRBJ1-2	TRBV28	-	CASSLTRAGYGYGYTF	TGTGCCAGCAGTTTAACCAGGGCAGGCTACGGCTATGGCTACACCTTC
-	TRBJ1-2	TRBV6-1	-	CASSGRGWGYTF	TGTGCCAGCAGTGGTAGAGGGTGGGGCTACACCTTC
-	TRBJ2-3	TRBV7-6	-	CASSREGADTQYF	TGTGCCAGCAGCCGGGAGGGGGCTGATACGCAGTATTTT
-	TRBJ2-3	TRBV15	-	CATSPTPRLATDTQYF	TGTGCCACCAGTCCGACCCCGAGATTGGCCACAGATACGCAGTATTTT
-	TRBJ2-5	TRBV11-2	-	CASSLDPLGRETQYF	TGTGCCAGCAGCTTAGACCCTCTAGGGCGAGAGACCCAGTACTTC
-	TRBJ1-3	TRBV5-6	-	CASSLWPGSGNTIYF	TGTGCCAGCAGCTTGTGGCCAGGGAGTGGAAACACCATATATTTT
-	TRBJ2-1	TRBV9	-	CASSVAGAGNEQFF	TGTGCCAGCAGCGTAGCGGGAGCCGGGAATGAGCAGTTCTTC
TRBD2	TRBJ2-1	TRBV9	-	CASSPEGLVVDNEQFF	TGTGCCAGCAGCCCCGAGGGACTAGTAGTGGACAATGAGCAGTTCTTC
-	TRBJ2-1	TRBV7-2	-	CASSSGVAGEQFF	TGTGCCAGCAGCTCGGGCGTAGCAGGGGAACAGTTCTTC
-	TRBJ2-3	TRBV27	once	CASSQDGHTDTQYF	TGTGCCAGCAGTCAAGACGGACACACAGATACGCAGTATTTT
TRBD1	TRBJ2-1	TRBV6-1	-	CASSDPGQGRRNEQFF	TGTGCCAGCAGTGACCCGGGACAGGGGCGTAGGAATGAGCAGTTCTTC
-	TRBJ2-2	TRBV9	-	CASSNRDSTGELFF	TGTGCCAGCAGTAACCGGGACTCCACCGGGGAGCTGTTTTTT
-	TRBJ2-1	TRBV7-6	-	CASSSPGIYNEQFF	TGTGCCAGCAGCTCCCCCGGGATCTACAATGAGCAGTTCTTC
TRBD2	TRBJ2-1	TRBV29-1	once	CSVAGDIGGDSSYNEQFF	TGCAGCGTTGCGGGAGACATCGGGGGGGATAGCTCCTACAATGAGCAGTTCTTC